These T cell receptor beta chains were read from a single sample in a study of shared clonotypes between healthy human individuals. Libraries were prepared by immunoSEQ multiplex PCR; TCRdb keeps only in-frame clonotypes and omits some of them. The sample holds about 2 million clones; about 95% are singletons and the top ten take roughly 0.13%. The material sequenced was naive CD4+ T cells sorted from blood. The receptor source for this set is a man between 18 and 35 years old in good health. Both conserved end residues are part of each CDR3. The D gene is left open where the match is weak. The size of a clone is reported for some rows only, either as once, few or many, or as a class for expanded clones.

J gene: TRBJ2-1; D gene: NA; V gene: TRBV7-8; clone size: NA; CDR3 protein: CASSPQTMSGVRNEQFF; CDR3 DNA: TGTGCCAGCAGCCCACAAACTATGTCGGGAGTGCGAAATGAGCAGTTCTTC
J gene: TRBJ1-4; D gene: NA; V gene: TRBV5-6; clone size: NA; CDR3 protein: CASSLRRQEKLFF; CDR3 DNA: TGTGCCAGCAGCTTGAGACGGCAGGAAAAACTGTTTTTT
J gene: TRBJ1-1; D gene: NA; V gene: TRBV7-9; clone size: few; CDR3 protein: CASSFLTVNTEAFF; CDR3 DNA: TGTGCCAGCAGCTTCTTGACAGTGAACACTGAAGCTTTCTTT
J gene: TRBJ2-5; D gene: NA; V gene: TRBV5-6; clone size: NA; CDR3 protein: CASSLMLGVQETQYF; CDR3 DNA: TGTGCCAGCAGCTTGATGCTAGGCGTACAAGAGACCCAGTACTTC
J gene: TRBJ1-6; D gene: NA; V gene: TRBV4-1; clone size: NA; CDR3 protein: CASSQVGDRDNSPLHF; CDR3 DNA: TGCGCCAGCAGCCAAGTTGGTGACAGAGATAATTCACCCCTCCACTTT
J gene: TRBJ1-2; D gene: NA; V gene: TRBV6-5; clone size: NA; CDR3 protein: CASSGTNYGYTF; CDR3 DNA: TGTGCCAGCAGTGGGACTAACTATGGCTACACCTTC
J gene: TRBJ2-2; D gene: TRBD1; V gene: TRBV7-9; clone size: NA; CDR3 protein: CASSLGQSYTGELFF; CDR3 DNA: TGTGCCAGCAGCCTGGGACAGAGCTACACCGGGGAGCTGTTTTTT
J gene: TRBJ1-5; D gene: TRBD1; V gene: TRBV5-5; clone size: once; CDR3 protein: CASSLGQGHQPQHF; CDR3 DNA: TGTGCCAGCAGCTTAGGACAGGGTCATCAGCCCCAGCATTTT
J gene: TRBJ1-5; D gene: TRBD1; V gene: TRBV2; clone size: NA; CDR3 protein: CASSDGRGLYQPQHF; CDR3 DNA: TGTGCCAGCAGTGATGGCAGGGGGCTGTATCAGCCCCAGCATTTT
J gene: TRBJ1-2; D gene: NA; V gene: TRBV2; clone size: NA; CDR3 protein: CASSEQGEGGYTF; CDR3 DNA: TGTGCCAGCAGTGAACAGGGAGAGGGTGGCTACACCTTC
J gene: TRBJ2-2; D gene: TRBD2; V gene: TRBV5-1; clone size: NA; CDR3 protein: CASSGTSVTGELFF; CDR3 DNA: TGCGCCAGCAGTGGGACTAGCGTCACCGGGGAGCTGTTTTTT
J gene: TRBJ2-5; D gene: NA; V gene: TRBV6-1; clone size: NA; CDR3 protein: CASSTPPQTQYF; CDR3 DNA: TGTGCCAGCAGTACCCCTCCCCAGACCCAGTACTTC
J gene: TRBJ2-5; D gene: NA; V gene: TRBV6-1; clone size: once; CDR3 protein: CASRLEQGPGETQYF; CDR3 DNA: TGTGCCAGCCGTTTAGAACAGGGCCCGGGGGAGACCCAGTACTTC
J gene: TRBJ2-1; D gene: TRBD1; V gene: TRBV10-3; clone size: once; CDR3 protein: CAISTPGDRGMDEQFF; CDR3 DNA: TGTGCCATCAGCACTCCTGGGGACAGGGGGATGGATGAGCAGTTCTTC
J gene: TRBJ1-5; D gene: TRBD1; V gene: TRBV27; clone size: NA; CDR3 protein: CASSGQGANQPQHF; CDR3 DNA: TGTGCCAGCAGCGGACAGGGGGCGAATCAGCCCCAGCATTTT
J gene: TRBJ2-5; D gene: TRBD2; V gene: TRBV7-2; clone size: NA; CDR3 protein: CASSPEVIGIAGGQETQYF; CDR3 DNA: TGTGCCAGCAGCCCCGAGGTAATAGGAATAGCGGGAGGCCAAGAGACCCAGTACTTC
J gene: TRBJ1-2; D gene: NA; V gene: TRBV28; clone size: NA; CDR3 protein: CASRGGLPGPLYGYTF; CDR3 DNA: TGTGCCAGCAGGGGGGGATTACCAGGGCCCCTCTATGGCTACACCTTC
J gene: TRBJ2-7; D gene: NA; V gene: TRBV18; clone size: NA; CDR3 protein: CASSASSYEQYF; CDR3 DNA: TGTGCCAGCTCAGCGAGCTCCTACGAGCAGTACTTC
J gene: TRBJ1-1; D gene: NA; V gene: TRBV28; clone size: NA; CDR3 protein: CASGQGLGAAGTEAFF; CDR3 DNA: TGTGCCAGCGGCCAGGGTTTGGGGGCGGCGGGCACTGAAGCTTTCTTT
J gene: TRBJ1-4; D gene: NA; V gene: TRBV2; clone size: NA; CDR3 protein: CASSGGGNRNEKLFF; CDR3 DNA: TGTGCCAGCAGCGGGGGAGGGAATCGAAATGAAAAACTGTTTTTT
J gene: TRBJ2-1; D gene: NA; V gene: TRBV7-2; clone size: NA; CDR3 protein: CASSPAGEQFF; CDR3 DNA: TGTGCCAGCAGCCCGGCGGGTGAGCAGTTCTTC
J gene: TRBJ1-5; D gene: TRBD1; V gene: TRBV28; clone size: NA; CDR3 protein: CASSLNRGYNQPQHF; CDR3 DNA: TGTGCCAGCAGTTTAAACAGGGGATACAATCAGCCCCAGCATTTT
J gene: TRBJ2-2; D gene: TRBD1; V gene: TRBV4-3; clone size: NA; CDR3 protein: CASSHVDREAGELFF; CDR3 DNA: TGCGCCAGCAGCCATGTGGACAGGGAAGCCGGGGAGCTGTTTTTT
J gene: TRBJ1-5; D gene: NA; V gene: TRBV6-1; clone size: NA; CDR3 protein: CASSVQQGGNQPQHF; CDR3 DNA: TGTGCCAGCAGTGTTCAGCAGGGTGGCAATCAGCCCCAGCATTTT
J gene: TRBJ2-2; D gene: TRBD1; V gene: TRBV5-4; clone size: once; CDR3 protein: CASSLGQGANTGELFF; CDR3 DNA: TGTGCCAGCAGCTTGGGACAGGGAGCGAACACCGGGGAGCTGTTTTTT
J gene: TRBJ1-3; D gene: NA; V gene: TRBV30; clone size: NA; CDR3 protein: CAWTGRSSGNTIYF; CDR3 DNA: TGTGCCTGGACTGGCAGAAGCTCTGGAAACACCATATATTTT
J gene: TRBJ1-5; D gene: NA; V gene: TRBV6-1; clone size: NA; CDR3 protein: CASSETQRWVFQPQHF; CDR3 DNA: TGTGCCAGCAGTGAAACCCAGCGGTGGGTATTTCAGCCCCAGCATTTT
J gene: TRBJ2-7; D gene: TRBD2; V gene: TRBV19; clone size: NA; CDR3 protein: CASSISGGFTYEQYF; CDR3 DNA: TGTGCCAGTAGTATTAGCGGGGGCTTTACCTACGAGCAGTACTTC
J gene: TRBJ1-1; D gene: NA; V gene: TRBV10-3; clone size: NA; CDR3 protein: CAISESGGVGTEAFF; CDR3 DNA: TGTGCCATCAGTGAAAGTGGGGGGGTAGGCACTGAAGCTTTCTTT
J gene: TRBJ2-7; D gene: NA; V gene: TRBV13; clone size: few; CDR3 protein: CASSLGRWAYEQYF; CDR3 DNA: TGTGCCAGCAGCTTAGGGCGATGGGCCTACGAGCAGTACTTC
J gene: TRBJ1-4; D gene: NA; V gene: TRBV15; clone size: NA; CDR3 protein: CATSREPQDKKLFF; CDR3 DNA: TGTGCCACCAGCAGAGAACCCCAGGACAAAAAACTGTTTTTT
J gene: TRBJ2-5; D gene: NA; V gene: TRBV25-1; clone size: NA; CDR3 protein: CATSSGKGETQYF; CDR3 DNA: TGTGCCACCAGTTCAGGGAAGGGAGAGACCCAGTACTTC
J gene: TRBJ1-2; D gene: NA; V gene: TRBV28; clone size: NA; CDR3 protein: CASSAELAGYTF; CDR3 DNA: TGTGCCAGCAGTGCCGAGCTTGCCGGCTACACCTTC
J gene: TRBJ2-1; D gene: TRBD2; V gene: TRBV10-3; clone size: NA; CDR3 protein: CAISYSGGKDEQFF; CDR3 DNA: TGTGCCATCAGTTATAGCGGGGGGAAGGATGAGCAGTTCTTC
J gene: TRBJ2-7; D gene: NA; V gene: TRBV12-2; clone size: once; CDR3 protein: CASRFPRHTPSYEQYF; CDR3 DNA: TGTGCAAGTCGCTTCCCGCGACATACCCCCTCCTACGAGCAGTACTTC
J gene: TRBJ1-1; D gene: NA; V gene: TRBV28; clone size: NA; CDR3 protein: CASSLNRAPLRAFF; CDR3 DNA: TGTGCCAGCAGTTTGAACCGGGCCCCGTTGCGGGCTTTCTTT
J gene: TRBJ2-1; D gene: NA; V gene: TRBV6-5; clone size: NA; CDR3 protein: CASSRTDLAEQFF; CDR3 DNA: TGTGCCAGCAGTCGGACGGACCTAGCGGAGCAGTTCTTC
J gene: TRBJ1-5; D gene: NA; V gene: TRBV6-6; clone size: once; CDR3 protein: CASSYSEGPQHF; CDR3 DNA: TGTGCCAGCAGTTACTCGGAGGGGCCCCAGCATTTT
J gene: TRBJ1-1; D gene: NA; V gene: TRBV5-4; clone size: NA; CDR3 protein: CASSLTTTGGGEAFF; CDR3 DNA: TGTGCCAGCAGCTTGACAACTACGGGTGGTGGTGAAGCTTTCTTT
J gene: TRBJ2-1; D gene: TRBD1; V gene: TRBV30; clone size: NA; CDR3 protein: CAWSRDRHNEQFF; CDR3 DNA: TGTGCCTGGAGTAGGGACAGACACAATGAGCAGTTCTTC
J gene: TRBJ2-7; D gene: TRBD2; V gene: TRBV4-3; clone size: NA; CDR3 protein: CASSQEWTSAYEQYF; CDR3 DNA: TGCGCCAGCAGCCAAGAATGGACTAGCGCCTACGAGCAGTACTTC
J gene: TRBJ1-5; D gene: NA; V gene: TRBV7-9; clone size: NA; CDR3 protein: CASSLRQGVPRDTQHF; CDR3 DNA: TGTGCCAGCAGCTTAAGGCAGGGAGTTCCGCGTGATACGCAGCATTTT
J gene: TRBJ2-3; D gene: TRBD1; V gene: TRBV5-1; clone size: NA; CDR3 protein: CASSGGQATDTQYF; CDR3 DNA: TGCGCCAGCAGCGGCGGACAGGCCACAGATACGCAGTATTTT
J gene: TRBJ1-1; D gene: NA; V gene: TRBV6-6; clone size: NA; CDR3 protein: CASSYSRGGNTEAFF; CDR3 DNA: TGTGCCAGCAGTTACTCGAGAGGGGGAAACACTGAAGCTTTCTTT
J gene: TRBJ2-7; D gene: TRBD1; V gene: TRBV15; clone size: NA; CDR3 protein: CATSTPGQGVEQYF; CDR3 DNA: TGTGCCACCAGCACCCCGGGACAGGGGGTCGAGCAGTACTTC
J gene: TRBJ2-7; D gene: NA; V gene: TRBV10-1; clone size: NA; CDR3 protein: CASSESAGTFYEQYF; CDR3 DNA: TGCGCCAGCAGTGAGTCAGCAGGGACCTTCTACGAGCAGTACTTC
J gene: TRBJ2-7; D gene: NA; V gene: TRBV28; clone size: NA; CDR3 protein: CASSRLRSYPADLNFYEQYF; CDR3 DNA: TGTGCCAGCAGCCGGTTGCGTAGTTATCCGGCGGACTTGAATTTCTACGAGCAGTACTTC
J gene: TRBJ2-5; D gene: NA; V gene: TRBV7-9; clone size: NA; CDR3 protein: CASSPINKETQYF; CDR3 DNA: TGTGCCAGCAGCCCGATCAACAAAGAGACCCAGTACTTC
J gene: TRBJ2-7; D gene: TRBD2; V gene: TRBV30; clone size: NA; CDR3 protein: CAWSAGTSSAYEQYF; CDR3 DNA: TGTGCCTGGAGTGCCGGGACTAGTTCGGCCTACGAGCAGTACTTC
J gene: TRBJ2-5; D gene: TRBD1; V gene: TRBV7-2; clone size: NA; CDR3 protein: CASSQGTGVQETQYF; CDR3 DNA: TGTGCCAGCAGCCAAGGGACAGGGGTACAAGAGACCCAGTACTTC
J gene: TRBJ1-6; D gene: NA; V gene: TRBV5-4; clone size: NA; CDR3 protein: CASSLVGGISPLHF; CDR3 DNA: TGTGCCAGCAGCTTGGTCGGAGGAATTTCACCCCTCCACTTT
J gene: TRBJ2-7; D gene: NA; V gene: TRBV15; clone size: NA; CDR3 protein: CATSRDLSIFVSGQGIYEQYF; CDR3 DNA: TGTGCCACCAGCAGAGATCTTTCCATCTTCGTTTCGGGGCAGGGTATTTACGAGCAGTACTTC
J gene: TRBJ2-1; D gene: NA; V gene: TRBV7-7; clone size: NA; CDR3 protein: CASSYNLQAVQFF; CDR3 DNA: TGTGCTAGCAGCTACAATTTACAGGCCGTGCAGTTCTTC
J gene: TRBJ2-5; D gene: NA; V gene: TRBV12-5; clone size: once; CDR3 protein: CASGLEYQETQYF; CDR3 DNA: TGTGCTAGTGGTTTGGAATACCAAGAGACCCAGTACTTC